The 23 T cell receptor beta chains reported below all come from one sample, sequenced in a study of glioma-infiltrating T cells. The iRepertoire nested amplicon-rescue multiplex PCR amplified TCR alpha and beta CDR3s from RNA. A single record per CDR3 protein comes from TCRdb applying MiXCR to the multiplex PCR reads. The sample shows about 21,000 distinct CDR3 sequences, under 30% of them seen only once. The sequenced sample consisted of glioma tissue, nonneoplastic brain tissue, or PBMCs (not recorded which). Receptor source: a human donor with low-grade glioma or glioblastoma, undergoing nonglioma brain surgery, or in good health (not recorded which).

This clonotype has a count of ten or more. V is TRBV3-1 and J is TRBJ1-1; D remains unclear. Germline V lookup: CDR1 LGHDT, CDR2 YNNKEL (reference sequence). The CDR3 runs 13 residues. Trimming removed 6 bases at V and 1 base at J, with 9 bases between. CDR3 bases: TGTGCCAGCAGTTCAACTCAGAACACTGAAGCTTTCTTT. Amino acid sequence: CASSSTQNTEAFF.

V and J are TRBV20-1 and TRBJ2-3; D is perhaps TRBD2 (6 bases). The CDR3 totals 12 residues. The germline V gene encodes CDR1 DFQATT and CDR2 SNEGSKA (reference sequence). The CDR3 loop reads CSQGGGGTTQYF. The CDR3 region has the DNA TGCAGCCAGGGAGGTGGAGGGACCACGCAGTATTTT.

This clonotype occurred many times. This sequence joins TRBV7-8 and TRBJ1-1; D may be TRBD1 (6 bases). Germline lookup yields CDR1 SGHVS and CDR2 FQNEAQ. CDR3 length: 14 residues. The ends were cut back, 5 bases at V and 7 bases at J, with 17 bases in the middle. CDR3 protein: CASSASSDSLEAFF. In DNA form, the CDR3 reads TGTGCCAGCAGCGCTAGCTCGGACAGCCTTGAAGCTTTCTTT.

This clonotype was detected ten times or more. The chain employs TRBV4-2 and TRBJ1-2; D might be TRBD1 (5 bases). The CDR3 is made up of 16 amino acids. Germline CDR1 reads LGHNA; CDR2 reads YNFKEQ. V gave up 0 bases and J gave up 2 bases, with 13 bases separating them. The CDR3: CASSQDYWDVNYGYTF. The DNA of the CDR3 is TGTGCCAGCAGCCAAGATTATTGGGACGTAAACTATGGCTACACCTTC.

This clonotype was counted a few times. Just one base apart from a much larger clone, this may be a read error. This CDR3 is CSASSSSQAETQYF. Here the CDR3 DNA reads TGCAGTGCTAGTTCGAGCAGCCAAGCGGAGACCCAGTACTTC. The chain employs TRBV20-1 and TRBJ2-5; D gene uncertain. The CDR3 is 14 amino acids. Trimming removed 3 bases at V and 5 bases at J, with 16 bases between. Looked up from germline, CDR1 is DFQATT and CDR2 is SNEGSKA (reference sequence).

In its sample, this clonotype was seen many times. The CDR3 bases are TGCAGTGCTAGTTCGGGCGCGGATGGCTACACCTTC. It yields the protein CSASSGADGYTF. V and J are TRBV20-1 and TRBJ1-2; no reliable D call. The germline V gene encodes CDR1 DFQATT and CDR2 SNEGSKA (reference sequence). This CDR3 is built from 12 residues. With 3 bases removed from V and 6 bases from J, the gap between germline ends came to 11 bases.

This chain connects TRBV20-1 to TRBJ2-4; tentatively, D is TRBD1 (5 bases). CDR1 DFQATT and CDR2 SNEGSKA come from the germline V gene (reference sequence). Trimming pared 5 bases from V and 7 bases from J, leaving 12 bases between. This CDR3 contains 12 residues. CDR3 amino acids: CSALPAGNIQYF. The CDR3 region has the DNA TGCAGTGCTCTCCCGGCAGGGAACATTCAGTACTTC.

This chain links TRBV7-2 with TRBJ2-5; no definite D call. Between the trimmed V and J ends, which lost 2 bases and 5 bases, there was a span of 9 bases. This CDR3 spans 13 amino acids. The germline V gene has CDR1 SGHTA and CDR2 FQGNSA. The DNA for the CDR3 is TGTGCCAGCAGCTTATTACGATCTGAGACCCAGTACTTC. It specifies CASSLLRSETQYF.

This clonotype occurred a few times. A much larger clonotype is one base distant, so this may be a read error. This sequence joins TRBV6-1 and TRBJ2-7; 7 bases fit TRBD2. This CDR3 is built from 13 residues. CDR1 and CDR2 from the germline V gene are MNHNS and SASEGT. The CDR3 DNA is TGTGCCAGCGGTAGCGGGCAAACCTACGAGCAGCACTTC. Its protein product is CASGSGQTYEQHF.

This clonotype was seen at least ten times. The rearrangement links TRBV4-3 to TRBJ1-3; D not resolved. Per the germline V gene, CDR1 is LGHNA and CDR2 is YSLEER. The V end lost 0 bases, the J end lost 4 bases, and 13 bases lay between the germline ends. The CDR3 spans 16 residues. The CDR3 bases are TGCGCCAGCAGCCAAGAGTCGGGGAGCGAAGGAAACACCATATATTTT. It codes for CASSQESGSEGNTIYF.

The table lists this clonotype with many counts. This chain uses TRBV20-1 with TRBJ1-2; D unresolved. The CDR3 has 14 amino acids. V was cut by 3 bases and J by 5 bases, with 16 bases left in between. Germline CDR1 is DFQATT and CDR2 is SNEGSKA (reference sequence). CDR3 protein: CSASRWEEGYGYTF. CDR3 bases: TGCAGTGCTAGTCGGTGGGAGGAGGGTTATGGCTACACCTTC.

In the case of this clonotype: A much bigger clone sits one base away, suggesting this may be a read error. The genes are TRBV20-1 and TRBJ1-6, with D maybe TRBD1 (5 bases). Germline V lookup: CDR1 DFQATT, CDR2 SNEGSKA (reference sequence). This CDR3 comprises 14 residues. The CDR3 DNA reads as TGCAGTGCTAGAGAGGTGGCAGGGAATTCACCCTTCCACTTT. Translated, it gives CSAREVAGNSPFHF.

The chain links TRBV30 to TRBJ1-2; D call uncertain. V was trimmed by 4 bases and J by 1 base, leaving 16 bases between them. The germline gives CDR1 GTSNPN, CDR2 SVGIG (reference sequence). The CDR3 has 15 residues. This chain's CDR3 is CAWKVQVTLNYGYTF. CDR3 bases: TGTGCCTGGAAGGTTCAGGTGACACTTAACTATGGCTACACCTTC.

The chain carries TRBV19 and TRBJ1-5; 10 bases match TRBD1. J lost 0 bases, V lost 2 bases, and 7 bases had no gene match. Looked up from germline, CDR1 is LNHDA and CDR2 is SQIVND (reference sequence). This CDR3 spans 18 amino acids. In DNA, the CDR3 is TGTGCCAGTAGTATAAGGACAGGGGGGAGGAATAGCAATCAGCCCCAGCATTTT. Translating it yields CASSIRTGGRNSNQPQHF.

This clonotype showed up many times. A much larger clone lies one base from this, so it may be a read error. This chain connects TRBV3-1 to TRBJ1-1; no clear D. The CDR3 has 12 amino acids. Germline CDR1 LGHDT, CDR2 YNNKEL (reference sequence). CDR3 DNA: TGTGCCATCAGCCAAGATATGGGCGAAGCTTTCTTT. Residues: CAISQDMGEAFF. Drawing the rest from reference TRBV3-1 and TRBJ1-1, the complete variable domain is DTAVSQTPKYLVTQMGNDKSIKCEQNLGHDTMYWYKQDSKKFLKIMFSYNNKELIINETVPNRFSPKSPDKAHLNLHINSLELGDSAVYFCAISQDMGEAFFGQGTRLTVV.

Regarding this clonotype: Being one base from a much bigger clone, this may be a read error. The gene calls are TRBV7-2 and TRBJ1-1; TRBD1 might be the D (6 bases). Germline V gene lookup returns CDR1 SGHTA and CDR2 FQGNSA. The CDR3 is made up of 13 amino acids. The CDR3 reads CAGSFGGLAEAFF. CDR3 bases: TGTGCCGGCAGCTTTGGGGGGCTCGCTGAAGCTTTCTTT.

This clonotype has ten or more counts. The chain carries TRBV7-2 and TRBJ2-3, with 8 bases fitting TRBD1. The germline CDR1 and CDR2 sequences are SGHTA and FQGNSA. The CDR3 has 14 amino acids. V dropped 3 bases and J dropped 3; count of bases not matched to a gene: 2. The CDR3 loop is CASSFGTGTDTQYF. The CDR3 DNA reads TGTGCCAGCAGCTTTGGGACAGGAACAGATACGCAGTATTTT.

At least ten counts were recorded for this clonotype. V gene TRBV3-1 combines with J gene TRBJ2-3, with D uncertain. Trimming took 4 bases from V and 3 from J, leaving 11 bases between them. The CDR3 contains 14 residues. Germline CDR1 is LGHDT and CDR2 is YNNKEL (reference sequence). Here the CDR3 reads CASSPTLSTDTQYF. The CDR3 DNA follows: TGTGCCAGCAGCCCGACACTATCTACAGATACGCAGTATTTT.

This clonotype is medium-sized (0.01 to 0.1%). The rearrangement links TRBV20-1 to TRBJ1-6; TRBD1 might be the D (5 bases). The ends were cut back, 2 bases at V and 7 bases at J, with 18 bases in the middle. The CDR3 spans 16 residues. CDR1 DFQATT and CDR2 SNEGSKA come from the germline V gene (reference sequence). The CDR3 here is CSARSLVSGRNSPLHF. The CDR3 coding sequence is TGCAGTGCTAGATCCTTGGTTTCGGGGCGAAATTCACCCCTCCACTTT.

The chain has TRBV27 and TRBJ2-5; 8 bases are a match to TRBD2. J gave up 6 bases and V 4 bases, and 7 bases lay outside the gene matches. Germline CDR1 reads MNHEY; CDR2 reads SMNVEV (reference sequence). CDR3 length equals 14 residues. CDR3 nucleotides: TGTGCCAGCAGTTCCCGACTAGCGTTGAAGACCCAGTACTTC. It specifies CASSSRLALKTQYF.

There are many counts of this clonotype. This chain joins TRBV7-3 and TRBJ1-1; a possible D gene is TRBD1 (5 bases). The germline V gene encodes CDR1 SGHTA and CDR2 FQGTGA. V was clipped by 4 bases and J by 2 bases, with 8 bases between them. The CDR3 length is 13 residues. The CDR3 loop reads CASSSGPNTEAFF. DNA of the CDR3: TGTGCCAGCAGCTCGGGACCAAACACTGAAGCTTTCTTT.

This clonotype has more than one count but fewer than ten. A much larger clone differs by one base, so this may be a read error. This sequence joins TRBV27 and TRBJ1-4; 7 bases match TRBD1. The trim removed 6 bases at V and 4 bases at J, leaving 5 bases unmatched. The CDR3 contains 14 residues. Looked up from germline, CDR1 is MNHEY and CDR2 is SMNVEV (reference sequence). The DNA of the CDR3 is TGTGCCAGCAGGGCGGGACAGCTTAATGAAAAACTGTTTTTT. Protein sequence: CASRAGQLNEKLFF.

Concerning this clonotype itself: The germline gene is not matched at one end of the junction; a read error may be the cause. This rearrangement joins TRBV2 to TRBJ1-1, with D tentatively TRBD1 (6 bases). Germline assignment: CDR1 SNHLY and CDR2 FYNNEI. The CDR3 runs 15 residues. Written as DNA, the CDR3 is TGTGCCAGCAGTAAACCCAAGGGGGGGAACACTGAAGGTTTCTTT. Residues: CASSKPKGGNTEGFF.